This TCR beta chain is from a study of T cell responses to AZD1222 COVID-19 vaccine. V dropped 6 bases and J dropped 6; count of bases not matched to a gene: 12. CDR1 MNHEY and CDR2 SMNVEV come from the germline V gene (reference sequence). This CDR3 region has 15 residues. The repertoire was sequenced with immunoSEQ multiplex PCR; TCRdb's copy has only in-frame clones and lacks some. The data contain 150,000 to 200,000 clones, around 93% of them seen just once; the ten biggest clones take up about 2.5%. Sequencing was performed on peripheral blood, taken on day 0 of AZD1222 vaccination. This TCR was sampled from an adult in good health. The chain links TRBV27 to TRBJ2-3; 7 nucleotides align to TRBD2. The CDR3 DNA reads TGTGCCAGCAGCTTCTGGGGACTACAAACTGATACGCAGTATTTT. This encodes CASSFWGLQTDTQYF.